Detailed here is one T cell receptor beta chain. What it binds is not known. This CDR3 has 14 residues. The ends were cut back, 7 bases at V and 1 base at J, with 16 bases in the middle. Germline CDR1 is GTSNPN and CDR2 is SVGIG (reference sequence). TCR beta CDR3 region amplification was performed from RNA transcripts. First-round RT-PCR targeting the TCR CDR3 was performed with the HTBI primer set. TCRdb itself ran the multiplex PCR reads through MiXCR, one entry per CDR3 protein. The sample carries a few hundred thousand distinct CDR3 sequences, around 17% recorded once. This specimen belongs to a study of T cells in Graves' hyperthyroidism and ophthalmopathy. Study-wide results and limits: In simple terms, a model built on 13 V-J features told ophthalmopathy apart from stable hyperthyroidism.

J is TRBJ1-1 and V is TRBV30, with D possibly matching TRBD1 (5 bases). Specimen: blood. This receptor was identified in a woman aged 50 to 60 with Graves' hyperthyroidism. The CDR3 protein is CAFLNMGENTEAFF. CDR3 in DNA: TGTGCCTTCCTCAACATGGGGGAGAACACTGAAGCTTTCTTT.